This T cell receptor beta chain appears in the sequencing data of a study of T cell repertoires in cytomegalovirus infection. This clonotype was detected ten times or more. This CDR3 region has 12 residues. CDR1 and CDR2 from the germline V gene are ENHRY and SYGVKD. The germline V and J ends were trimmed by 4 bases and 6 bases, with 10 bases remaining between them. TCRdb fed the reads into MiXCR, producing one record per CDR3 protein. The data contain just under 300,000 distinct CDR3 sequences, about 9.1% of them seen just once; the ten biggest clones take up 2% to 3%. The chain employs TRBV10-3 and TRBJ2-7; D possibly corresponds to TRBD2 (7 bases). This sequence originates from a human donor in good health (CMV status not recorded). Some clones in this sample may be carry-over from other donors' samples. The sample comprised PBMCs. The CDR3 DNA reads as TGTGCCATCAGTGCGGGGGGCCGCGAGCAGTACGTC. Translated, it gives CAISAGGREQYV.